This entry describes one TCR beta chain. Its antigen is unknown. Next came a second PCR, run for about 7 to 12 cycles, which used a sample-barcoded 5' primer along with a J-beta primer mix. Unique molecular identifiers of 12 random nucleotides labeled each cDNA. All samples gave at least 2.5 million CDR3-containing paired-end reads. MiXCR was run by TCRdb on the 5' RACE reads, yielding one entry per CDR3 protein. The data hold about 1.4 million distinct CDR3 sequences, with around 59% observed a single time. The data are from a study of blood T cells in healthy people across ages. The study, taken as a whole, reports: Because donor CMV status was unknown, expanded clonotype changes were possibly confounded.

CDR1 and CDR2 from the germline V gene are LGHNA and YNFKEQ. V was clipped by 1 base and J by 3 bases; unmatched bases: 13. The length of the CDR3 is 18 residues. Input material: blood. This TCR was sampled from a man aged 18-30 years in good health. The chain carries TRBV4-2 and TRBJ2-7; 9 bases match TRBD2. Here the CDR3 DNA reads TGTGCCAGCAGCCAAGTATCAAGGATCTCTAGCGGGATCTACGAGCAGTACTTC. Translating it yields CASSQVSRISSGIYEQYF.